The next 13 T cell receptor beta chains were all read from a single sample in a study of CD4+ T cells in melanoma. TCRdb's copy holds only in-frame clones and misses some; the assay was immunoSEQ multiplex PCR. The sample lists roughly 150,000 clones, around 90% seen once, with more than 1.5% in the top ten. The source is a human donor with melanoma.

The chain links TRBV7-9 to TRBJ1-4; D is possibly TRBD1 (5 bases). This CDR3 region has 17 residues. Germline-derived CDR1 and CDR2 are SEHNR and FQNEAQ (reference sequence). The ends were cut back, 0 bases at V and 3 bases at J, with 14 bases in the middle. The CDR3 DNA follows: TGTGCCAGCAGCTTAGCTCGTCTCGGAGGGGCTAATGAAAAACTGTTTTTT. Protein sequence: CASSLARLGGANEKLFF.

For the CDR3, the DNA is TGCGCCAGCAGCTTGGGGTTGGGTGAAAAACTGTTTTTT. Translated, it gives CASSLGLGEKLFF. The chain joins TRBV5-1 to TRBJ1-4; no firm D call. The CDR3 extends over 13 amino acids. The V and J ends lost 0 bases and 7 bases respectively, with 7 bases between them. The germline gives CDR1 SGHRS, CDR2 YFSETQ.

This chain's CDR3 is CASSLENEQYF. As DNA, the CDR3 is TGTGCCAGCAGCTTGGAGAACGAGCAGTACTTC. This chain links TRBV11-2 with TRBJ2-7, with D uncertain. This CDR3 contains 11 residues. Germline V CDR1 and CDR2: SGHAT, FQNNGV. V shed 3 bases and J shed 5 bases, with 5 bases lying between them. Together with reference TRBV11-2 and TRBJ2-7, the CDR3 gives the full variable domain: EAGVAQSPRYKIIEKRQSVAFWCNPISGHATLYWYQQILGQGPKLLIQFQNNGVVDDSQLPKDRFSAERLKGVDSTLKIQPAKLEDSAVYLCASSLENEQYFGPGTRLTVT.

The CDR3 protein is CASSLQGRKETQYF. CDR3 nucleotides: TGTGCCAGCAGTTTGCAGGGTCGCAAGGAGACCCAGTACTTC. V gene TRBV6-5 combines with J gene TRBJ2-5; a possible D gene is TRBD1 (5 bases). The CDR3 length is 14 residues. V was trimmed by 4 bases and J by 5 bases, leaving 14 bases between them. Germline CDR1 reads MNHEY; CDR2 reads SVGAGI.

The chain links TRBV6-1 to TRBJ1-5; maybe TRBD1 (6 bases). The CDR3 consists of 14 residues. Trimming removed 10 bases at V and 7 bases at J, with 20 bases between. The germline V gene has CDR1 MNHNS and CDR2 SASEGT. The CDR3 region is CATRKMGALQPQHF. The CDR3 DNA sequence: TGTGCCACCCGAAAGATGGGGGCCTTGCAGCCCCAGCATTTT.

The J gene is TRBJ1-1, the V gene TRBV5-1; D uncertain. Germline V CDR1 and CDR2: SGHRS, YFSETQ. Trimming took 4 bases from V and 0 from J, leaving 13 bases between them. The CDR3 sequence is 15 residues long. This chain's CDR3 is CASSPQAAVNTEAFF. CDR3 coding DNA: TGCGCCAGCAGCCCCCAAGCCGCGGTGAACACTGAAGCTTTCTTT.

V gene TRBV6-5 combines with J gene TRBJ1-6; TRBD1 is a possible D gene (5 bases). This CDR3 region has 15 residues. Trimming cost V 0 bases and J 10 bases, with 13 bases left between them. CDR1 and CDR2 (germline): MNHEY, SVGAGI. The CDR3 bases are TGTGCCAGCAGTTACTCGGCAGGGCAGGAGTCACCCCTCCACTTT. Translation gives CASSYSAGQESPLHF.

This sequence joins TRBV18 and TRBJ1-2; possible D gene TRBD1, 6 bases. The CDR3 covers 15 residues. V dropped 2 bases and J dropped 4 bases, with 14 bases sitting between them. Germline V lookup: CDR1 KGHSH, CDR2 LQKENI. The CDR3 nucleotides read TGTGCCAGCTCACCAAGTGGACAGACATTCTATGGCTACACCTTC. Translating gives CASSPSGQTFYGYTF.

In this sample, this clone turned up once. The chain employs TRBV29-1 and TRBJ2-1; maybe TRBD1 (7 bases). V dropped 5 bases and J dropped 2 bases, with 13 bases sitting between them. Germline V gives CDR1 SQVTM, CDR2 ANQGSEA. The CDR3 has 14 amino acids. The CDR3 protein is CSVFRGRTYNEQFF. The CDR3 DNA is TGCAGCGTTTTCAGGGGGAGGACCTACAATGAGCAGTTCTTC.

The chain links TRBV5-1 to TRBJ1-1, with a weak D call TRBD1 (6 bases). The CDR3 has 14 residues. The germline V and J ends were trimmed by 0 bases and 4 bases, with 10 bases remaining between them. Germline-derived CDR1 and CDR2 are SGHRS and YFSETQ. CDR3 amino acids: CASSLEGGRTEAFF. The CDR3 coding sequence is TGCGCCAGCAGCTTGGAGGGGGGGCGCACTGAAGCTTTCTTT.

V is TRBV5-4 and J is TRBJ2-1, with 10 bases that match TRBD1. Germline-derived CDR1 and CDR2 are SGHNT and YYREEE (reference sequence). V trimming: 3 bases; J trimming: 4 bases; junction bases outside the gene matches: 7. There are 16 residues in the CDR3. The CDR3 protein is CASSSRDRGGYNEQFF. CDR3 coding DNA: TGTGCCAGCAGCTCCCGGGACAGGGGTGGGTACAATGAGCAGTTCTTC.

The V and J genes are TRBV18 and TRBJ1-2; D not certain. The CDR3 sequence is 14 residues long. CDR1 and CDR2 from the germline V gene are KGHSH and LQKENI. Trimming took off 0 bases at V and 4 bases at J, with 9 bases between the two ends. As DNA, the CDR3 is TGTGCCAGCTCACCACCGCACGGGTTCTATGGCTACACCTTC. Amino acids: CASSPPHGFYGYTF. Together with reference TRBV18 and TRBJ1-2, the CDR3 gives the full variable domain: NAGVMQNPRHLVRRRGQEARLRCSPMKGHSHVYWYRQLPEEGLKFMVYLQKENIIDESGMPKERFSAEFPKEGPSILRIQQVVRGDSAAYFCASSPPHGFYGYTFGSGTRLTVV.

The genes are TRBV18 and TRBJ1-1, with 9 bases lining up with TRBD1. The V gene end was trimmed by 3 bases and the J gene end by 7 bases; junction bases not matched to a gene: 18. CDR1 and CDR2 (germline): KGHSH, LQKENI. The CDR3 sequence is 18 residues long. This CDR3 is CASSPPRGTGSLYGEAFF. CDR3 nucleotides: TGTGCCAGCTCACCCCCCCGCGGGACAGGGTCTTTATACGGTGAAGCTTTCTTT.